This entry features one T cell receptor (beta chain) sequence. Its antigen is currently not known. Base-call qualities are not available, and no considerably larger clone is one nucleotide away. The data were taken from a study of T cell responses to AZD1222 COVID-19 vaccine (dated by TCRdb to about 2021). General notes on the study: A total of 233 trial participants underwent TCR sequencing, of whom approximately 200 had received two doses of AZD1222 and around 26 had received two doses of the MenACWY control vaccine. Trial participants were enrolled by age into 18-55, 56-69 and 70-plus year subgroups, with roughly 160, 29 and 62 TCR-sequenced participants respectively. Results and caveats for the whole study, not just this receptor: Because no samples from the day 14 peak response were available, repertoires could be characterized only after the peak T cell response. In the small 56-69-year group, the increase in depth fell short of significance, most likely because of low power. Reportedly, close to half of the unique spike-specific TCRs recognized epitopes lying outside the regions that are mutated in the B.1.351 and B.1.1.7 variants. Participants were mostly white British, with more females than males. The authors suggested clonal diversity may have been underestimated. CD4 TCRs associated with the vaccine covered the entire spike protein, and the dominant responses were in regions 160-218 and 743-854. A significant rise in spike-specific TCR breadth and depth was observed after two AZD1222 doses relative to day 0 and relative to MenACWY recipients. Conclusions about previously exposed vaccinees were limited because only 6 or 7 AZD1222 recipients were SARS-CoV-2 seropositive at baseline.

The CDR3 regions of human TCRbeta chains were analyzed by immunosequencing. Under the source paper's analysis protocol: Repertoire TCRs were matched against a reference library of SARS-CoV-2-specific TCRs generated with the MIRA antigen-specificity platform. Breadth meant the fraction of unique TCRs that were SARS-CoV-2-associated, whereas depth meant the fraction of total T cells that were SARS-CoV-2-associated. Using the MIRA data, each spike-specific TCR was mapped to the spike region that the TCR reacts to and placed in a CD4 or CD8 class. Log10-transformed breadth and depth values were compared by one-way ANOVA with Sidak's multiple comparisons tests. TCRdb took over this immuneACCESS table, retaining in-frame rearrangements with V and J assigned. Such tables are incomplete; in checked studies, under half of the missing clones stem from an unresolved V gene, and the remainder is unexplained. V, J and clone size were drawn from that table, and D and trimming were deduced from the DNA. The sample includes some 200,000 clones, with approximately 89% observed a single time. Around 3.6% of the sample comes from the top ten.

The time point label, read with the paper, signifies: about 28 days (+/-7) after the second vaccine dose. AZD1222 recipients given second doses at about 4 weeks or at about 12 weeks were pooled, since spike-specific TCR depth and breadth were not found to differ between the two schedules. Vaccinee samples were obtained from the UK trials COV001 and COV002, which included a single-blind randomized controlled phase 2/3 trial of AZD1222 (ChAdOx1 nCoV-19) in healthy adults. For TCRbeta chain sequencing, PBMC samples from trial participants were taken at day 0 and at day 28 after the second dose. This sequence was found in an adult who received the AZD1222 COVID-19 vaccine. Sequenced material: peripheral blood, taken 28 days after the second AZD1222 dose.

The CDR3 amino acid sequence is: CASIGGDRETQYF. The bases are TGTGCCAGCATTGGGGGAGACCGGGAGACCCAGTACTTC. The rearranged segments are TRBV28 and TRBJ2-5; the D gene cannot be resolved beyond TRBD1 or TRBD2, each matching 5 bases. V was cut back by 7 bases and J by 5 bases, leaving a gap of 14 bases between them. CDR1 and CDR2 (MDHEN, SYDVKM) derive from the germline V gene. Measured from the cysteine to the phenylalanine, the CDR3 is 13 residues long. Just the 39-base CDR3 DNA is kept, in frame starting at base 1.